This entry features one T cell receptor beta chain sequence. Its antigen remains unknown. The Oncomine TCR Beta short-read assay was applied to DNA of cultured CD4+ T cells. The template was genomic DNA from cultured CD4+ T cells. Using its own MiXCR run on the PCR reads, TCRdb lists one record per CDR3 protein. The data hold around 27,000 distinct CDR3 sequences, with 28% observed a single time. This CDR3 is built from 16 residues. Trimming removed 4 bases at V and 0 bases at J, with 16 bases between. Germline CDR1 reads MGHRA; CDR2 reads YSYEKL. This specimen comes from a study of vaccination and CD4 T cells after COVID-19. About the research overall: A positive SARS-CoV-2 nasal swab PCR result was recorded for each convalescent patient; about 9 were mild and one severe. Overlapping SARS-CoV-2, HCoV-NL63, HCoV-OC43 and HCoV-229E spike peptides stimulated the cells.

Time point denoted: late sampling 161 to 241 days after vaccination in a few convalescent patients. Treatment given: approximately nine-day PBMC culture with coronavirus spike peptide pools or control peptides (ViraFEST assay). With peptide pools, ViraFEST first expanded antigen-specific T cells and afterwards sequenced their TCRs. The sequence came from a human donor who had recovered from COVID-19. The chain joins TRBV4-1 to TRBJ2-7; a possible D gene is TRBD1 (5 bases). The sample was CD4+ T cells from blood, cultured in vitro, taken about 7 months after SARS-CoV-2 vaccination. The CDR3 loop reads CASSRRQTSLSYEQYF. The CDR3 DNA is TGCGCCAGCAGCCGAAGACAGACCTCCCTCTCCTACGAGCAGTACTTC.